A single sample gave rise to the 5 T cell receptor beta chains below, sequenced in a study of blood T cell repertoires in COVID-19. Produced via immunoSEQ multiplex PCR; TCRdb's table is partial and in-frame only. This table holds some 330,000 clones, over 70% found once. The sequencing sample was made of PBMCs or T cells enriched from blood (not recorded which). The source of these receptors is a man aged 30-40 years who had recovered from COVID-19.

This rearrangement joins TRBV21-1 to TRBJ2-2; TRBD2 is taken as the D call from the table, unchecked against the DNA. TRBV21-1 is a pseudogene segment. The CDR3 length is 16 residues. For the CDR3, the DNA is TGTGCCAGCAGCAAAGCCGGGACTCACTCCACCGGGGAGCTGTTTTTT. Protein sequence: CASSKAGTHSTGELFF.

V usage is TRBV27 and J usage is TRBJ2-3; 7 nucleotides match TRBD2. The CDR3 covers 15 residues. V shed 7 bases, J shed 1 base, and the junction held 8 bases outside the gene matches. Germline V gene sequence: CDR1 MNHEY, CDR2 SMNVEV (reference sequence). The CDR3 reads CASTGLSGGTDTQYF. The DNA of the CDR3 is TGTGCCAGCACAGGACTAAGCGGGGGCACAGATACGCAGTATTTT.

The chain joins TRBV3-1 (or the pseudogene TRBV3-2) to TRBJ2-3; D gene ambiguous. The CDR3 contains 14 residues. V was clipped by 4 bases and J by 2 bases, with 10 bases between them. Germline values: CDR1 LGHDT, CDR2 YNNKEL (reference sequence). The CDR3 is CASSRNRNTDTQYF. For the CDR3, the DNA is TGTGCCAGCAGCCGTAACAGAAACACAGATACGCAGTATTTT.

The rearrangement links TRBV30 to TRBJ1-1; D is undetermined. The CDR3 covers 13 residues. Trimming shortened V by 3 bases and J by 2 bases, and 10 bases separated the two germline ends. Germline CDR1 is GTSNPN and CDR2 is SVGIG (reference sequence). This CDR3 reads CAWSAEFNTEAFF. The CDR3 nucleotides read TGTGCCTGGAGCGCGGAGTTCAACACTGAAGCTTTCTTT.

V and J are TRBV11-2 and TRBJ1-3, with 8 nucleotides matching TRBD1. The CDR3 extends over 15 amino acids. V was pared by 2 bases and J by 4 bases, with 4 bases of the junction left unmatched. Germline CDR1 is SGHAT and CDR2 is FQNNGV. The DNA for the CDR3 is TGTGCCAGCAGCTTACAGGGGGCAGGAGGAAACACCATATATTTT. This gives the protein CASSLQGAGGNTIYF.